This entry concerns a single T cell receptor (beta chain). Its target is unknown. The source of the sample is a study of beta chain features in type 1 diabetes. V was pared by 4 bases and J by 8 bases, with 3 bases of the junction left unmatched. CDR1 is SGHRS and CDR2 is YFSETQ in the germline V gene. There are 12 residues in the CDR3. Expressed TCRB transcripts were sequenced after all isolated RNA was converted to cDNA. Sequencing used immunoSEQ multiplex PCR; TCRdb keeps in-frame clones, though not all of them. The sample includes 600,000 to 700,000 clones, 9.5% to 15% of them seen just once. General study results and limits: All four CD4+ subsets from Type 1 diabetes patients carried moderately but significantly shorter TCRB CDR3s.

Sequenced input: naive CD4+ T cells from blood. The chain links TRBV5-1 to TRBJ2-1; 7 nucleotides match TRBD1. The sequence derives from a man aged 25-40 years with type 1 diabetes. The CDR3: CASSPTGYEQFF. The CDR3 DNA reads TGCGCCAGCAGCCCGACAGGGTATGAGCAGTTCTTC.